The clone carrying this T cell receptor (beta chain) occurred many times. Its antigen remains unknown. These data originate in a study of T cells after posttransplantation cyclophosphamide. Whole-study findings and limits: Tissue-infiltrating T cells from skin or gut overlapped little with blood T cells.

Profiled with immunoSEQ multiplex PCR; TCRdb holds only in-frame clones, not every one. Found here are tens of thousands of clones, no singletons; the ten largest cover roughly 2.3%. This clonotype originated in a man in his forties in good health, CMV-negative, and a related stem cell transplant donor. What was sequenced was PBMCs.

The chain's CDR3 is CASNPGPYRGDNYGYTF. CDR3 nucleotides: TGTGCCAGTAACCCGGGCCCCTACAGGGGAGACAACTATGGCTACACCTTC. The chain links TRBV19 to TRBJ1-2; 7 bases are a match to TRBD1. The CDR3 is made up of 17 amino acids. V lost 7 bases to trimming and J lost 2 bases; unmatched junction nucleotides: 16. The germline V gene encodes CDR1 LNHDA and CDR2 SQIVND (reference sequence).